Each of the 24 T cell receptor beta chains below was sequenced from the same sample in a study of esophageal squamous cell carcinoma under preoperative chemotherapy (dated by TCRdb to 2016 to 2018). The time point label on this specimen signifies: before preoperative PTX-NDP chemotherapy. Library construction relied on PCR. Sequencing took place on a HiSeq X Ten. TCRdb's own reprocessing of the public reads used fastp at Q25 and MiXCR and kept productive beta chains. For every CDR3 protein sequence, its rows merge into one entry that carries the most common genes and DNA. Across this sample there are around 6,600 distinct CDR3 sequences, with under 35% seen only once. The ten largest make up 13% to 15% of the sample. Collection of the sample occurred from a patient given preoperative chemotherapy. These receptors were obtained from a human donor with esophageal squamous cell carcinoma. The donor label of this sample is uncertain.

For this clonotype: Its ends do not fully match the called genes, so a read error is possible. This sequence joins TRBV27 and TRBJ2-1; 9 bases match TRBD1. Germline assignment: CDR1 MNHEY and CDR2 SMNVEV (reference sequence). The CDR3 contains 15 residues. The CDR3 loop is CASGPGTGWNSPLHF. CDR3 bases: TGTGCCAGCGGTCCGGGGACAGGGTGGAATTCACCGCTCCACTTC.

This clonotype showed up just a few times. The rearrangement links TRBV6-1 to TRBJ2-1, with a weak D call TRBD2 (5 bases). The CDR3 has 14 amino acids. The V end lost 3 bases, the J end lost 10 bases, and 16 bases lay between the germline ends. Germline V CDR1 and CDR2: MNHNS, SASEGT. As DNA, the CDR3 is TGTGCCAGCAGTGAGCAGCGGCGCTCCTACGAGCAGTTCTTC. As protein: CASSEQRRSYEQFF.

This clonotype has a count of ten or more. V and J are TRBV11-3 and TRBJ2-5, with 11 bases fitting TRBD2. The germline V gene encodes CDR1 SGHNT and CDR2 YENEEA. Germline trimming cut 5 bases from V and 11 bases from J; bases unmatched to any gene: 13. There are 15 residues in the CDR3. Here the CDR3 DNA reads TGTGCCAGCAGCCTAGTTAGCGGGGGGGGGAATGAGCAGTACTTC. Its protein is CASSLVSGGGNEQYF.

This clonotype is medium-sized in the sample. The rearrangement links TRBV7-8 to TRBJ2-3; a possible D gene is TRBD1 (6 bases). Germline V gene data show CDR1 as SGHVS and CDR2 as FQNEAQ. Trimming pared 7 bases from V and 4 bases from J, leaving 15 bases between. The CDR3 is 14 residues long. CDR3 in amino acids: CASTALEGADTQYF. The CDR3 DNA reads TGTGCCAGCACCGCCCTTGAGGGGGCAGATACGCAGTATTTT.

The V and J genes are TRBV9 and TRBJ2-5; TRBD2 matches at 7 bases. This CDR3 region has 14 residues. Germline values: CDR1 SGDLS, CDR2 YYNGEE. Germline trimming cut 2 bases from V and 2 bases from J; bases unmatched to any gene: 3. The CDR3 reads CASSVGGLQETQYF. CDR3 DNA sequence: TGTGCCAGCAGCGTGGGGGGACTACAAGAGACCCAGTACTTC.

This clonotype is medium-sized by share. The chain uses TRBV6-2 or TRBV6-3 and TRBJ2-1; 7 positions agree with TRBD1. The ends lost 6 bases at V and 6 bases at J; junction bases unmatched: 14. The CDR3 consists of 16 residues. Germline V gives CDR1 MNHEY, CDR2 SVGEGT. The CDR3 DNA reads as TGTGCCAGCAGGTTTACAGGGGCTTCCTTCCGCAATGAGCAGTTCTTC. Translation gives CASRFTGASFRNEQFF.

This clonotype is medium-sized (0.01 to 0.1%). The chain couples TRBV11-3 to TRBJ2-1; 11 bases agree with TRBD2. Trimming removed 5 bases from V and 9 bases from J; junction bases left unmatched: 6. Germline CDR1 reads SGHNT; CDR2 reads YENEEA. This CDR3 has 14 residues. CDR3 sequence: CASSQLAGVGEQFF. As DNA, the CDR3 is TGTGCCAGCAGCCAACTAGCGGGAGTTGGTGAGCAGTTCTTC.

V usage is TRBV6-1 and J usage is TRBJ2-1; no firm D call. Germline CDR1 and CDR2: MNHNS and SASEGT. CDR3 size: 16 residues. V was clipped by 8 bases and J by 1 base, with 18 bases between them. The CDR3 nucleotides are TGTGCCAGCGGGTTTCGTGACCCTGCATCCTACAATGAGCAGTTCTTC. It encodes CASGFRDPASYNEQFF.

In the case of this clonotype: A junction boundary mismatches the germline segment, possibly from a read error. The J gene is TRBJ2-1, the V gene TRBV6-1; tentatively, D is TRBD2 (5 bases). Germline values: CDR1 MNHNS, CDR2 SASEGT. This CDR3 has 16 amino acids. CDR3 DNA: TGTGGCAGCAGTGGAACTCTAGGACTGGCTGGGAATGAGCAGTTCTTC. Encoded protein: CGSSGTLGLAGNEQFF.

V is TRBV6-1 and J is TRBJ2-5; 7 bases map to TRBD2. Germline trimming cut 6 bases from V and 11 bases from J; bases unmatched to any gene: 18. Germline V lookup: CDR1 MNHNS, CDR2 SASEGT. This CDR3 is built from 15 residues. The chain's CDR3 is CASSLGLTGGNEQYF. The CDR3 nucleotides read TGTGCCAGCAGCCTCGGACTAACGGGAGGCAATGAGCAGTACTTC.

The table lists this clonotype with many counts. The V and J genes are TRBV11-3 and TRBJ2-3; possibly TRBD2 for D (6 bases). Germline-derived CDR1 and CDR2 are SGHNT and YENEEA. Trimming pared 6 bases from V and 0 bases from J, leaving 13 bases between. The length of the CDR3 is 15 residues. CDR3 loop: CASRFSGPSTDTQYF. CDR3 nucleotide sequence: TGTGCCAGCAGATTTAGCGGTCCTAGCACAGATACGCAGTATTTT.

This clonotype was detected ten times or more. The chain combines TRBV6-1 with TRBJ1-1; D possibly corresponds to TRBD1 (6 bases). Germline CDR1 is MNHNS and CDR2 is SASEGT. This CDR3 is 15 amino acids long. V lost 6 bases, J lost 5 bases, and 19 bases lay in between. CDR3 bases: TGTGCCAGCAGGGGGGCAGACCGGATGGGGACTGAAGCTTTCTTT. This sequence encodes CASRGADRMGTEAFF.

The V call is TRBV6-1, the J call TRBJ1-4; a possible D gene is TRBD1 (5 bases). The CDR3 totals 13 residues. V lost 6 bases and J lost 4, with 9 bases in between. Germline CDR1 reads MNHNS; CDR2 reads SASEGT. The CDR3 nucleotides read TGTGCCAGCAGGGCAGGGAATAATGAAAAACTGTTTTTT. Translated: CASRAGNNEKLFF.

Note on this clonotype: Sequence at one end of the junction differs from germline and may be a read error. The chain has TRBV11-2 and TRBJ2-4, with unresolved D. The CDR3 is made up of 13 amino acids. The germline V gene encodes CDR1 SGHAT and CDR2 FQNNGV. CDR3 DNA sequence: TGTGCCGGCAGCCAGCCCGCGTACAATGAGCAGTACTTC. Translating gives CAGSQPAYNEQYF.

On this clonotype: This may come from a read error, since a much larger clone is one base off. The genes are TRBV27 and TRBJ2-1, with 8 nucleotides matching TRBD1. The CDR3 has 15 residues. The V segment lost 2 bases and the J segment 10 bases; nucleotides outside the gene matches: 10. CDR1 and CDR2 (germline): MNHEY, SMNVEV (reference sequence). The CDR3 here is CASSLRTGNIYEQFF. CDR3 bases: TGTGCCAGCAGTTTACGGACAGGGAACATCTACGAGCAGTTCTTC.

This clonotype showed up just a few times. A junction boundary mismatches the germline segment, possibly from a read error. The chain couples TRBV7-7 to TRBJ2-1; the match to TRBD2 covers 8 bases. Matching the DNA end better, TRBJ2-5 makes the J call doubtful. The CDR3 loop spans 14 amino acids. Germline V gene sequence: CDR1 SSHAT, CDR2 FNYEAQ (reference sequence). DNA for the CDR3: TGTGCTAGCAGCTTAAAAGCGGGAGTGGAGACCCAGTACTTC. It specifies CASSLKAGVETQYF.

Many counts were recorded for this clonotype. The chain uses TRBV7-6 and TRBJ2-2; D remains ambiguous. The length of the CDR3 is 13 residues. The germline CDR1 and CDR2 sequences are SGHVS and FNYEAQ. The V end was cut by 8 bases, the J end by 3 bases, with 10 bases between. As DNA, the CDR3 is TGTGCCAGCGGCGCGGAGTACACCGGGGAGCTGTTTTTT. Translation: CASGAEYTGELFF.

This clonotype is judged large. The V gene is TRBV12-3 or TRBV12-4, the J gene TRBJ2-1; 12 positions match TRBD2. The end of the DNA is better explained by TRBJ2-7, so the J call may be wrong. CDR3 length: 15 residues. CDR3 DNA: TGTGCCAGCAGTTCTTCTAGCGGGAGGGCAGGGGAGCAGTACTTC. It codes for CASSSSSGRAGEQYF.

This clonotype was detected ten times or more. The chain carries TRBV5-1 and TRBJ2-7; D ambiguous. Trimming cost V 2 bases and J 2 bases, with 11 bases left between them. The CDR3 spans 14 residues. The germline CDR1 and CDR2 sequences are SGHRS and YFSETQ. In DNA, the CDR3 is TGCGCCAGCAGCTTACCTGCGGCTCCCTACGAGCAGTACTTC. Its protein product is CASSLPAAPYEQYF.

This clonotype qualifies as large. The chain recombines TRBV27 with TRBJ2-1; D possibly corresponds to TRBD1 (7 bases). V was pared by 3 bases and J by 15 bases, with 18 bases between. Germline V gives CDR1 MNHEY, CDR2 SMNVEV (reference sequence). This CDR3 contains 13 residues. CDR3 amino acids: CASSLAGQPIPFF. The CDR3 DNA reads TGTGCCAGCAGTTTGGCGGGACAGCCCATCCCGTTCTTC.

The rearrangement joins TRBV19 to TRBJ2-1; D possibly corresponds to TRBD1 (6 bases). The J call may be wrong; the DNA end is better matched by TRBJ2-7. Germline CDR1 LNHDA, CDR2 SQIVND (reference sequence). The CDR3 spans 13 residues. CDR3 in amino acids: CASSMGTNYEQYF. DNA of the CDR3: TGTGCCAGTAGTATGGGGACAAACTACGAGCAGTACTTC.

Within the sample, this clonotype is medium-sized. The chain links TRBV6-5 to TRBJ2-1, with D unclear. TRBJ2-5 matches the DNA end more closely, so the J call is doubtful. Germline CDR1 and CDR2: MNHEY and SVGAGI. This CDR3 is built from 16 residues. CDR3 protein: CASSYSSFFKQETQYF. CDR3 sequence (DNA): TGTGCCAGCAGTTACTCATCATTTTTTAAACAAGAGACCCAGTACTTC.

CDR3 sequence: CASSLLAAGGTQYF. As DNA, the CDR3 is TGTGCCAGCAGCTTACTAGCGGCGGGAGGGACCCAGTACTTC. The chain couples TRBV6-5 to TRBJ2-1; TRBD2 matches at 8 bases. Matching the DNA end better, TRBJ2-5 makes the J call doubtful. The CDR3 spans 14 residues. The V gene's germline CDR1 is MNHEY and CDR2 SVGAGI.

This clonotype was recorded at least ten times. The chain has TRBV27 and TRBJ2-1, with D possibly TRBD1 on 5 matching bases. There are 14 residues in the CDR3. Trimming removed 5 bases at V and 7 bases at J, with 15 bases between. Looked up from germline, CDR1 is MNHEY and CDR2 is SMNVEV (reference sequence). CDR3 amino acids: CASSRVGPRNEQFF. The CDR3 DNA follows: TGTGCCAGCAGTCGTGTGGGGCCTAGGAATGAGCAGTTCTTC.